These 32 T cell receptor beta chains came from one sample sequenced in a study of T cells after yellow fever vaccination. TCRdb re-called the 5' RACE reads with MiXCR, one entry per CDR3 protein. The sample lists hundreds of thousands of distinct CDR3 sequences, around 16% occurring once. Sequencing was performed on PBMCs, taken less than 6 days after the first yellow fever vaccination. These receptors all stem from a man aged 18 to 29 who received the YFV17D yellow fever vaccine.

This clonotype occurred a few times. This chain uses TRBV11-2 with TRBJ2-1, with D maybe TRBD2 (5 bases). This CDR3 has 15 amino acids. With 6 bases removed from V and 1 base from J, the gap between germline ends came to 13 bases. The germline V gene encodes CDR1 SGHAT and CDR2 FQNNGV. The CDR3 loop is CASRRPGLSYNEQFF. DNA of the CDR3: TGTGCCAGCAGAAGGCCCGGACTTTCCTACAATGAGCAGTTCTTC.

The gene calls are TRBV29-1 and TRBJ1-5; TRBD1 might be the D (5 bases). Germline CDR1 and CDR2: SQVTM and ANQGSEA. Trimming shortened V by 5 bases and J by 7 bases, and 18 bases separated the two germline ends. This CDR3 is built from 14 residues. In nucleotides, the CDR3 is TGCAGCGTTACACCCATTCCCCGGGACCAGCCCCAGCATTTT. Its translation is CSVTPIPRDQPQHF.

V is TRBV29-1 and J is TRBJ2-3; D remains ambiguous. The germline V gene has CDR1 SQVTM and CDR2 ANQGSEA. Trimming took off 5 bases at V and 6 bases at J, with 9 bases between the two ends. CDR3 length: 11 amino acids. This chain's CDR3 is CSVRSADTQYF. The CDR3 DNA is TGCAGCGTTCGTTCGGCGGATACGCAGTATTTT.

Ten or more counts support this clonotype. The chain has TRBV4-3 and TRBJ2-3; 7 bases agree with TRBD1. CDR1 is LGHNA, CDR2 YSLEER, per germline. Trimming cost V 3 bases and J 4 bases; bases outside gene matches: 13. The CDR3 loop spans 17 amino acids. DNA of the CDR3: TGCGCCAGCAGCCAGTCCCCAGGGGGTGGTTTAGCAGATACGCAGTATTTT. Its translation: CASSQSPGGGLADTQYF.

The chain carries TRBV7-2 and TRBJ2-3, with D unresolved. V was shortened by 2 bases and J by 6 bases, with 12 bases between the two germline ends. The CDR3 totals 14 residues. The germline CDR1 and CDR2 sequences are SGHTA and FQGNSA. In DNA, the CDR3 is TGTGCCAGCAGCTTATACTTTGCCGGGGATACGCAGTATTTT. This gives the protein CASSLYFAGDTQYF.

This clonotype came up a few times. The V and J genes are TRBV5-5 and TRBJ1-4; TRBD1 agrees at 10 bases. CDR1 is SGHKS, CDR2 YYEKEE, per germline (reference sequence). V lost 4 bases and J lost 8; bases outside the gene matches: 5. This CDR3 region has 14 residues. The CDR3 is CASSRGQGIEKLFF. CDR3 DNA sequence: TGTGCCAGCAGCAGGGGACAGGGGATAGAAAAACTGTTTTTT.

This clonotype came up a few times. This chain joins TRBV12-3 or TRBV12-4 and TRBJ2-1; D unclear. The CDR3 loop spans 11 amino acids. V gave up 1 base and J gave up 9 bases, with 4 bases separating them. CDR3 loop: CASSLDTEQFF. CDR3 nucleotide sequence: TGTGCCAGCAGTTTAGACACTGAGCAGTTCTTC.

This clonotype came up a few times. CDR3 DNA: TGTGCCAGCAGTTTCCAGCGGGGGGGCCTTCGGGAGACCCAGTACTTC. Translating it yields CASSFQRGGLRETQYF. The chain couples TRBV12-3 or TRBV12-4 to TRBJ2-5; 10 nucleotides line up with TRBD2. V trimming: 3 bases; J trimming: 5 bases; junction bases outside the gene matches: 9. This CDR3 contains 16 residues.

The J gene is TRBJ2-1, the V gene TRBV7-2, with 8 bases fitting TRBD2. CDR1 and CDR2 (germline): SGHTA, FQGNSA. The length of the CDR3 is 14 residues. The J segment lost 4 bases and the V segment lost 10 bases, leaving 9 bases of the junction unmatched. CDR3 amino acids: CATQSRGEYNEQFF. In DNA, the CDR3 is TGTGCCACCCAGTCGCGGGGGGAGTACAATGAGCAGTTCTTC.

This clonotype turned up a few times. V and J are TRBV6-5 and TRBJ2-5; D is unclear. Trimming took off 2 bases at V and 7 bases at J, with 17 bases between the two ends. Germline CDR1 reads MNHEY; CDR2 reads SVGAGI. The CDR3 sequence is 15 residues long. The CDR3 sequence is CASSYDRVRARTQYF. CDR3 bases: TGTGCCAGCAGTTACGATCGGGTGAGAGCGCGGACCCAGTACTTC.

The chain employs TRBV20-1 and TRBJ1-6; 11 bases map to TRBD1. The CDR3 is 17 amino acids. Germline V gene sequence: CDR1 DFQATT, CDR2 SNEGSKA (reference sequence). The trim removed 6 bases at V and 7 bases at J, leaving 14 bases unmatched. CDR3 sequence (DNA): TGCAGTGCATACAGGACAGGGGGCGCGGTTGGAAATTCACCCCTCCACTTT. Translating it yields CSAYRTGGAVGNSPLHF.

This clonotype was picked up a small number of times. This chain links TRBV6-2 or TRBV6-3 with TRBJ2-4; the match to TRBD1 covers 11 bases. Per germline, CDR1 MNHEY and CDR2 SVGEGT. The CDR3 covers 19 residues. Trimming took 0 bases from V and 1 from J; bases not matched to a gene: 8. CDR3 in amino acids: CASSYSGQGASYAKNIQYF. The DNA for the CDR3 is TGTGCCAGCAGTTACTCCGGACAGGGGGCGAGTTACGCCAAAAACATTCAGTACTTC.

V is TRBV27 and J is TRBJ2-5; 10 positions match TRBD1. The germline gives CDR1 MNHEY, CDR2 SMNVEV (reference sequence). The trim removed 7 bases at V and 5 bases at J, leaving 4 bases unmatched. The CDR3 is made up of 13 amino acids. CDR3 loop: CASKTGGGETQYF. The DNA of the CDR3 is TGTGCCAGCAAGACAGGGGGCGGGGAGACCCAGTACTTC.

This clonotype was seen only a few times. The chain is built from TRBV5-1 and TRBJ1-4, with 10 bases lining up with TRBD1. J gave up 4 bases and V 4 bases, and 7 bases lay outside the gene matches. There are 16 residues in the CDR3. Per the germline V gene, CDR1 is SGHRS and CDR2 is YFSETQ. CDR3 bases: TGCGCCAGCAGCAGGGGACAGGGGATACTTAATGAAAAACTGTTTTTT. Translation: CASSRGQGILNEKLFF.

CDR3 in amino acids: CASSVDPSGANVLTF. The CDR3 region has the DNA TGTGCCAGCAGCGTAGATCCCTCTGGGGCCAACGTCCTGACTTTC. V and J are TRBV9 and TRBJ2-6; D gene ambiguous. Trimming took 0 bases from V and 0 from J, leaving 4 bases between them. CDR3 size: 15 residues. Germline CDR1 is SGDLS and CDR2 is YYNGEE.

This clonotype has more than one count but fewer than ten. The J gene is TRBJ1-2, the V gene TRBV3-1; D unclear. This CDR3 contains 16 residues. The V and J ends lost 0 bases and 4 bases respectively, with 15 bases between them. CDR1 LGHDT and CDR2 YNNKEL come from the germline V gene (reference sequence). The CDR3 reads CASSQDSFREGYGYTF. The CDR3 nucleotides are TGTGCCAGCAGCCAAGATTCTTTTAGGGAGGGCTATGGCTACACCTTC.

This clonotype was seen a few times. V usage is TRBV20-1 and J usage is TRBJ2-3; TRBD2 is a possible D gene (7 bases). Between the trimmed V and J ends, which lost 5 bases and 6 bases, there was a span of 18 bases. The germline CDR1 and CDR2 sequences are DFQATT and SNEGSKA (reference sequence). The CDR3 covers 14 residues. CDR3 loop: CSAAGAGAGDTQYF. CDR3 DNA sequence: TGCAGTGCTGCGGGTGCGGGGGCGGGGGATACGCAGTATTTT.

The chain has TRBV7-2 and TRBJ2-5; the match to TRBD1 covers 9 bases. The germline gives CDR1 SGHTA, CDR2 FQGNSA. This CDR3 has 13 residues. V shed 5 bases and J 4 bases; nucleotides not matched to a gene: 2. The CDR3 loop is CASSVGQGETQYF. DNA of the CDR3: TGTGCCAGCAGCGTGGGACAGGGAGAGACCCAGTACTTC.

Only a few counts were recorded for this clonotype. This chain joins TRBV5-1 and TRBJ2-1; perhaps TRBD1 as D (5 bases). The germline V and J ends were trimmed by 4 bases and 8 bases, with 22 bases remaining between them. CDR3 length: 16 amino acids. Germline CDR1 and CDR2: SGHRS and YFSETQ. In nucleotides, the CDR3 is TGCGCCAGCAGCGTCTTACCAGGGTTTTGGATCGATGAGCAGTTCTTC. Its translation: CASSVLPGFWIDEQFF.

In this sample, this clonotype turned up a few times. The V gene is TRBV20-1, the J gene TRBJ2-5; D gene ambiguous. The CDR3 runs to 14 residues. V lost 0 bases and J 5 bases, leaving 13 bases between the germline ends. Germline CDR1 and CDR2: DFQATT and SNEGSKA (reference sequence). In nucleotides, the CDR3 is TGCAGTGCTAGAGAATCCACCCAACGGGAGACCCAGTACTTC. This codes for CSARESTQRETQYF.

The sample holds a few counts of this clonotype. This chain connects TRBV5-1 to TRBJ1-4; 7 nucleotides align to TRBD1. The CDR3 is 15 amino acids. In germline, CDR1 is SGHRS, CDR2 YFSETQ. V shed 3 bases, J shed 8 bases, and the junction held 10 bases outside the gene matches. The CDR3: CASSSTGAGGEKLFF. The CDR3 DNA reads as TGCGCCAGCAGCTCCACAGGGGCCGGAGGGGAAAAACTGTTTTTT.

This clonotype has only a few counts. This chain uses TRBV5-1 with TRBJ2-7; 7 bases match TRBD2. This CDR3 is built from 14 residues. The germline CDR1 and CDR2 sequences are SGHRS and YFSETQ. Trimming took 1 base from V and 5 from J; bases not matched to a gene: 6. Written as DNA, the CDR3 is TGCGCCAGCAGCTTGCAGGGAGGGGTCCACGAGCAGTACTTC. Translation gives CASSLQGGVHEQYF. Supplemented by reference TRBV5-1 and TRBJ2-7, the full variable domain reads KAGVTQTPRYLIKTRGQQVTLSCSPISGHRSVSWYQQTPGQGLQFLFEYFSETQRNKGNFPGRFSGRQFSNSRSEMNVSTLELGDSALYLCASSLQGGVHEQYFGPGTRLTVT.

This clonotype occurred a few times. The J gene is TRBJ2-1, the V gene TRBV19, with 10 bases lining up with TRBD2. The germline V gene has CDR1 LNHDA and CDR2 SQIVND (reference sequence). The length of the CDR3 is 15 residues. The ends lost 4 bases at V and 7 bases at J; junction bases unmatched: 7. CDR3 bases: TGTGCCAGTAGTACCCGAGCGGGGGGGCGTAATGAGCAGTTCTTC. This translates into CASSTRAGGRNEQFF.

This clonotype appeared a few times. This chain uses TRBV7-2 with TRBJ2-1; 7 bases match TRBD2. Germline CDR1 is SGHTA and CDR2 is FQGNSA. CDR3 length equals 13 residues. Losses at the gene ends were 5 bases for V and 6 bases for J; bases not matched to a gene: 4. The CDR3 region is CASSRWEGNEQFF. The CDR3 DNA sequence: TGTGCCAGCAGCCGATGGGAGGGCAATGAGCAGTTCTTC. The whole variable domain, remainder taken from reference TRBV7-2 and TRBJ2-1, is GAGVSQSPSNKVTEKGKDVELRCDPISGHTALYWYRQSLGQGLEFLIYFQGNSAPDKSGLPSDRFSAERTGGSVSTLTIQRTQQEDSAVYLCASSRWEGNEQFFGPGTRLTVL.

The rearrangement joins TRBV7-9 to TRBJ2-5; D remains unclear. CDR1 is SEHNR, CDR2 FQNEAQ, per germline (reference sequence). V dropped 10 bases and J dropped 4 bases, with 7 bases sitting between them. This CDR3 has 10 amino acids. CDR3: CATHRETQYF. In nucleotides, the CDR3 is TGTGCCACCCACCGAGAGACCCAGTACTTC.

The rearrangement links TRBV6-2 or TRBV6-3 to TRBJ2-7, with D tentatively TRBD2 (5 bases). Germline V lookup: CDR1 MNHEY, CDR2 SVGEGT. The CDR3 runs 14 residues. V shed 7 bases and J shed 0 bases, with 13 bases lying between them. The CDR3 DNA follows: TGTGCCAGCATAACAACGGGGAGCTCCTACGAGCAGTACTTC. Protein sequence: CASITTGSSYEQYF.

In this sample, this clonotype turned up many times. This chain links TRBV5-1 with TRBJ2-3, with TRBD1 identical over 9 bases. The CDR3 length is 16 residues. The junction had 16 bases not matched to a gene; V was cut back by 9 bases and J by 5 bases. Per the germline V gene, CDR1 is SGHRS and CDR2 is YFSETQ. In nucleotides, the CDR3 is TGCGCCACAAGAGGACCTAGGACAGGGGTTGGAGATACGCAGTATTTT. Its translation: CATRGPRTGVGDTQYF.

This clonotype was seen a handful of times. V usage is TRBV12-3 or TRBV12-4 and J usage is TRBJ1-2; the match to TRBD1 covers 12 bases. This CDR3 is built from 15 residues. The trim removed 3 bases at V and 9 bases at J, leaving 8 bases unmatched. CDR3 sequence (DNA): TGTGCCAGCAGTTTTCGAGGGACAGGGGGCGAGAGCTACACCTTC. It translates to CASSFRGTGGESYTF.

The V gene is TRBV2, the J gene TRBJ2-7; D is perhaps TRBD2 (6 bases). CDR1 SNHLY and CDR2 FYNNEI come from the germline V gene. This CDR3 is 12 amino acids long. The V end was cut by 6 bases, the J end by 4 bases, with 10 bases between. The CDR3 protein is CASSGGLYEQYF. The CDR3 nucleotides are TGTGCCAGCAGCGGTGGACTATACGAGCAGTACTTC.

The table lists this clonotype with a few counts. The chain recombines TRBV6-1 with TRBJ2-3, with 10 bases identical to TRBD2. This CDR3 spans 17 amino acids. Germline V CDR1 and CDR2: MNHNS, SASEGT. With 7 bases clipped from V and 4 bases from J, the junction kept 14 bases outside the gene matches. For the CDR3, the DNA is TGTGCCAGCACCGAAGAGCTAGCGGGGGTCTCGGCAGATACGCAGTATTTT. Its protein is CASTEELAGVSADTQYF.

The J gene is TRBJ1-6, the V gene TRBV28; 7 bases match TRBD1. The CDR3 contains 16 residues. CDR1 and CDR2 (germline): MDHEN, SYDVKM. The junction had 10 bases not matched to a gene; V was cut back by 4 bases and J by 7 bases. CDR3 protein: CASSSGQTLQNSPLHF. The CDR3 coding sequence is TGTGCCAGCAGTTCGGGACAGACCCTTCAGAATTCACCCCTCCACTTT. The full variable domain, rest sourced from reference TRBV28 and TRBJ1-6, is DVKVTQSSRYLVKRTGEKVFLECVQDMDHENMFWYRQDPGLGLRLIYFSYDVKMKEKGDIPEGYSVSREKKERFSLILESASTNQTSMYLCASSSGQTLQNSPLHFGNGTRLTVT.

The CDR3 here is CASSLGQLGGYTF. CDR3 bases: TGCGCCAGCAGCTTGGGGCAGCTCGGTGGCTACACCTTC. J is TRBJ1-2 and V is TRBV5-1; D unclear. V lost 0 bases, J lost 7 bases, and 10 bases lay in between. The V gene's germline CDR1 is SGHRS and CDR2 YFSETQ. This CDR3 region has 13 residues.